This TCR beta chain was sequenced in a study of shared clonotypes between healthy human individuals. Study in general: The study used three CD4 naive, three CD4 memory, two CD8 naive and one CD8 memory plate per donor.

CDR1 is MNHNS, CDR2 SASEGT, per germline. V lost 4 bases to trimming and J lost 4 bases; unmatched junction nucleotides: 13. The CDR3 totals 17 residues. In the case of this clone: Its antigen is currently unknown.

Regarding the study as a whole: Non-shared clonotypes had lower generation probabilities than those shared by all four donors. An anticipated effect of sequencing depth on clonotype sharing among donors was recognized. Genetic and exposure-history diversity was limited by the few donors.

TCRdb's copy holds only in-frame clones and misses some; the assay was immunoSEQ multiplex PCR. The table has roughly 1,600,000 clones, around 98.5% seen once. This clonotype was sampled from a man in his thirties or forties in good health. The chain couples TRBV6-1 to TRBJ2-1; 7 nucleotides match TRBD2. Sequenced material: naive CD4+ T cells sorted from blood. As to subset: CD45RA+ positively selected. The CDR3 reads CASSALGGRTYYNEQFF. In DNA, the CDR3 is TGTGCCAGCAGTGCCCTTGGCGGGAGAACGTATTACAATGAGCAGTTCTTC.